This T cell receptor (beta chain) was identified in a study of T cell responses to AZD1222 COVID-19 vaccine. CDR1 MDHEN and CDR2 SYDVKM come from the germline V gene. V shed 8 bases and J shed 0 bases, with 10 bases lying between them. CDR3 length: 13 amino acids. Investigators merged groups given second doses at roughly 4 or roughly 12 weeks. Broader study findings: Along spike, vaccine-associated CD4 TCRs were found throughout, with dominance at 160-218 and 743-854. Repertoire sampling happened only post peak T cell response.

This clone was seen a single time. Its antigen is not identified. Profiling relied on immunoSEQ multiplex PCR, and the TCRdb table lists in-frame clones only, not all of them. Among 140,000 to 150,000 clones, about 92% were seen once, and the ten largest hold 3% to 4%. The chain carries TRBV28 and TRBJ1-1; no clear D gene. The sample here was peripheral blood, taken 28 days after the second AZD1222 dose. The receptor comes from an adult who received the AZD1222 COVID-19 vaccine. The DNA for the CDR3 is TGTGCCAGCGGAGGTGGGGTGAACACTGAAGCTTTCTTT. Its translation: CASGGGVNTEAFF. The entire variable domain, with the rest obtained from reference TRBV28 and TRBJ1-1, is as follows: DVKVTQSSRYLVKRTGEKVFLECVQDMDHENMFWYRQDPGLGLRLIYFSYDVKMKEKGDIPEGYSVSREKKERFSLILESASTNQTSMYLCASGGGVNTEAFFGQGTRLTVV.